A single sample gave rise to the 29 T cell receptor beta chains below, sequenced in a study of control samples from healthy donors and cancer patients. The assay was immunoSEQ multiplex PCR, and TCRdb's table has in-frame clones only and misses some. The sample has 15,000 to 20,000 clones, roughly 91% seen once. The material sequenced was PBMCs. The receptors shown here come from a man aged 55-75 years with head and neck cancer.

This clone was seen a handful of times. The rearrangement uses TRBV5-6 and TRBJ2-7, with D perhaps being TRBD1 or TRBD2 (6 bases each). The CDR3 has 17 amino acids. Germline V gene data show CDR1 as SGHDT and CDR2 as YYEEEE. V was pared by 2 bases and J by 5 bases, with 23 bases between. Here the CDR3 reads CASSLGGTPSPLHEQYF. The CDR3 nucleotides are TGTGCCAGCAGCTTAGGGGGGACGCCATCTCCTCTCCACGAGCAGTACTTC.

CDR3 protein: CASSPRRSGYGYTF. The CDR3 region has the DNA TGTGCCAGCAGCCCACGCCGATCGGGCTATGGCTACACCTTC. V and J are TRBV11-1 and TRBJ1-2; D gene ambiguous. From germline, CDR1 is SGHAT and CDR2 FQDESV (reference sequence). Trimming removed 5 bases at V and 4 bases at J, with 14 bases between. This CDR3 comprises 14 residues.

Only one count was recorded for this clone. The rearrangement uses TRBV18 and TRBJ1-1, with 7 bases aligning to TRBD1. V was clipped by 3 bases and J by 5 bases; unmatched bases: 9. The CDR3 totals 15 residues. Germline CDR1 is KGHSH and CDR2 is LQKENI. Here the CDR3 DNA reads TGTGCCAGCTCACCCGCCTCAGGGGGTGGGACTGAAGCTTTCTTT. This codes for CASSPASGGGTEAFF. Drawing the rest from reference TRBV18 and TRBJ1-1, the complete variable domain is NAGVMQNPRHLVRRRGQEARLRCSPMKGHSHVYWYRQLPEEGLKFMVYLQKENIIDESGMPKERFSAEFPKEGPSILRIQQVVRGDSAAYFCASSPASGGGTEAFFGQGTRLTVV.

The count of this clone is one. The gene calls are TRBV27 and TRBJ1-2; D unresolved. Trimming took 6 bases from V and 4 from J, leaving 15 bases between them. Germline V gene lookup returns CDR1 MNHEY and CDR2 SMNVEV (reference sequence). The CDR3 spans 14 residues. The CDR3 here is CASRPWNPIYGYTF. The DNA of the CDR3 is TGTGCCAGCAGGCCGTGGAATCCCATCTATGGCTACACCTTC.

The rearrangement uses TRBV23-1 and TRBJ1-2; a possible D gene is TRBD1 (5 bases). TRBV23-1 is treated as an ORF (open reading frame) with a function not yet certain. This CDR3 comprises 15 residues. Trimming took 0 bases from V and 7 from J, leaving 15 bases between them. Written as DNA, the CDR3 is TGCGCCAGCAGTCAATCGGGCGGGACCCCCAGTGGCTACACCTTC. Its protein product is CASSQSGGTPSGYTF.

V gene TRBV6-2 or TRBV6-3 combines with J gene TRBJ2-5; the D gene is possibly TRBD2 (6 bases). CDR3 length equals 13 residues. Germline lookup yields CDR1 MNHEY and CDR2 SVGEGT. V shed 6 bases and J shed 5 bases, with 13 bases lying between them. Written as DNA, the CDR3 is TGTGCCAGCAGCCCTCCGGGGAGGGAGACCCAGTACTTC. It is translated as CASSPPGRETQYF.

The V call is TRBV5-1, the J call TRBJ1-1; no reliable D call. Germline V CDR1 and CDR2: SGHRS, YFSETQ. The V end lost 4 bases, the J end lost 1 base, and 23 bases lay between the germline ends. This CDR3 is 18 amino acids long. In nucleotides, the CDR3 is TGCGCCAGCAGCCCTATCGGCAGTCAGGCGAGAACGAACACTGAAGCTTTCTTT. Its translation is CASSPIGSQARTNTEAFF. Full variable domain (remainder filled in from reference TRBV5-1 and TRBJ1-1): KAGVTQTPRYLIKTRGQQVTLSCSPISGHRSVSWYQQTPGQGLQFLFEYFSETQRNKGNFPGRFSGRQFSNSRSEMNVSTLELGDSALYLCASSPIGSQARTNTEAFFGQGTRLTVV.

The genes are TRBV6-5 and TRBJ2-7, with 9 bases lining up with TRBD1. J gave up 5 bases and V 7 bases, and 12 bases lay outside the gene matches. The CDR3 length is 15 residues. Germline V gives CDR1 MNHEY, CDR2 SVGAGI. Here the CDR3 DNA reads TGTGCCAGCATACCCCCGGGGACAGGGAACAACGAGCAGTACTTC. This encodes CASIPPGTGNNEQYF.

This clone was counted between two and nine times. The rearrangement uses TRBV3-1 (or the pseudogene TRBV3-2) and TRBJ2-7, with 11 bases matching TRBD2. The CDR3 has 14 residues. V shed 4 bases, J shed 11 bases, and the junction held 10 bases outside the gene matches. Per the germline V gene, CDR1 is LGHDT and CDR2 is YNNKEL (reference sequence). Here the CDR3 reads CASSPGLAETSKYF. CDR3 nucleotide sequence: TGTGCCAGCAGCCCGGGACTAGCGGAGACGTCTAAGTACTTC.

The J gene is TRBJ1-1, the V gene TRBV4-1, with a tentative D call TRBD1 (6 bases). Germline V CDR1 and CDR2: MGHRA, YSYEKL. The CDR3 length is 15 residues. Trimming cost V 0 bases and J 0 bases, with 8 bases left between them. CDR3 region: CASSQEGALNTEAFF. The CDR3 nucleotides are TGCGCCAGCAGCCAAGAGGGGGCCTTGAACACTGAAGCTTTCTTT.

The chain couples TRBV2 to TRBJ2-2; D gene uncertain. V lost 5 bases to trimming and J lost 5 bases, with 18 bases between them. The CDR3 spans 16 residues. Germline V gene sequence: CDR1 SNHLY, CDR2 FYNNEI. CDR3 in DNA: TGTGCCAGCAGTTCCTCTTTTGCCCTGGGTACCGGGGAGCTGTTTTTT. Amino acids: CASSSSFALGTGELFF.

V and J are TRBV19 and TRBJ2-1, with a possible D match to TRBD1 (5 bases). CDR1 and CDR2 from the germline V gene are LNHDA and SQIVND (reference sequence). The CDR3 totals 14 residues. V was shortened by 1 base and J by 4 bases, with 8 bases between the two germline ends. The CDR3 nucleotides are TGTGCCAGTAGTATAGGGTCAGGGTACAATGAGCAGTTCTTC. This translates into CASSIGSGYNEQFF. The full variable domain, in which reference TRBV19 and TRBJ2-1 provide the parts outside the CDR3, is DGGITQSPKYLFRKEGQNVTLSCEQNLNHDAMYWYRQDPGQGLRLIYYSQIVNDFQKGDIAEGYSVSREKKESFPLTVTSAQKNPTAFYLCASSIGSGYNEQFFGPGTRLTVL.

The chain combines TRBV4-1 with TRBJ1-5; D is ambiguous. The germline V gene encodes CDR1 MGHRA and CDR2 YSYEKL. CDR3 length equals 15 residues. Trimming left V 0 bases short and J 4 bases short, with 10 bases between. CDR3 nucleotide sequence: TGCGCCAGCAGCCAAGAAGGGCCTCCTAATCAGCCCCAGCATTTT. Translating it yields CASSQEGPPNQPQHF.

The chain employs TRBV7-3 and TRBJ2-2; D is uncertain. The CDR3 is 14 amino acids. Germline values: CDR1 SGHTA, CDR2 FQGTGA. V was clipped by 5 bases and J by 5 bases, with 12 bases between them. The CDR3 bases are TGTGCCAGCAGCCCATCCCCCGGGACCGGGGAGCTGTTTTTT. Amino acids: CASSPSPGTGELFF.

This clone occurred once. J is TRBJ2-7 and V is TRBV6-5, with TRBD1 matching over 7 bases. Germline loops: CDR1 MNHEY, CDR2 SVGAGI. The CDR3 is made up of 15 amino acids. V trimming: 5 bases; J trimming: 2 bases; junction bases outside the gene matches: 9. CDR3 amino acids: CASSRGRGVTYEQYF. CDR3 in DNA: TGTGCCAGCAGTAGGGGGCGTGGGGTTACCTACGAGCAGTACTTC.

The chain recombines TRBV29-1 with TRBJ1-2, with unresolved D. Trimming took 6 bases from V and 6 from J, leaving 14 bases between them. There are 12 residues in the CDR3. The germline gives CDR1 SQVTM, CDR2 ANQGSEA. The CDR3 loop is CSVRTHANGYTF. CDR3 coding DNA: TGCAGCGTCCGGACCCACGCCAATGGCTACACCTTC.

The chain recombines TRBV15 with TRBJ1-3; D gene ambiguous. Germline V gene data show CDR1 as LNHNV and CDR2 as YYDKDF (reference sequence). The CDR3 spans 12 residues. V lost 0 bases, J lost 4 bases, and 1 base lay in between. For the CDR3, the DNA is TGTGCCACCAGCAGAGACGGAAACACCATATATTTT. Protein: CATSRDGNTIYF.

In DNA form, the CDR3 reads TGCGCCAGCAGCTTGGGCGGACTAGCGGTTAGTGAGCAGTTCTTC. This codes for CASSLGGLAVSEQFF. V and J are TRBV5-1 and TRBJ2-1; TRBD2 matches 10 bases. V gave up 0 bases and J gave up 9 bases; unmatched junction bases: 6. CDR1 is SGHRS and CDR2 is YFSETQ in the germline V gene. There are 15 residues in the CDR3.

This chain connects TRBV5-1 to TRBJ2-1; 8 nucleotides agree with TRBD2. Unmatched junction bases numbered 10, after V lost 6 bases and J lost 14 bases. Germline CDR1 and CDR2: SGHRS and YFSETQ. The CDR3 contains 12 residues. The CDR3 nucleotides read TGCGCCAGCAAACCTAGCGGGTACCGTGAGTTCTTC. Translation gives CASKPSGYREFF.

The CDR3 here is CASSSGGPMNTEAFF. CDR3 coding DNA: TGTGCCAGCAGCTCAGGGGGCCCGATGAACACTGAAGCTTTCTTT. V is TRBV7-9 and J is TRBJ1-1, with 8 bases matching TRBD1. The V and J ends lost 4 bases and 0 bases, in that order; junction bases with no gene match: 4. Germline V CDR1 and CDR2: SEHNR, FQNEAQ (reference sequence). The CDR3 runs to 15 residues.

The V gene is TRBV5-1, the J gene TRBJ2-7; possible D gene TRBD2, 6 bases. This CDR3 region has 12 residues. The germline gives CDR1 SGHRS, CDR2 YFSETQ. Trimming cost V 1 base and J 5 bases, with 7 bases left between them. The CDR3 reads CASSLPGDEQYF. The DNA of the CDR3 is TGCGCCAGCAGCTTGCCGGGGGACGAGCAGTACTTC. The complete variable domain, with remaining parts taken from reference TRBV5-1 and TRBJ2-7, reads KAGVTQTPRYLIKTRGQQVTLSCSPISGHRSVSWYQQTPGQGLQFLFEYFSETQRNKGNFPGRFSGRQFSNSRSEMNVSTLELGDSALYLCASSLPGDEQYFGPGTRLTVT.

The chain has TRBV6-5 and TRBJ2-3, with D hard to call. CDR1 is MNHEY, CDR2 SVGAGI, per germline. Trimming took 5 bases from V and 3 from J, leaving 3 bases between them. The CDR3 totals 11 residues. The CDR3 DNA sequence: TGTGCCAGCAGTCAGACAGATACGCAGTATTTT. Residues: CASSQTDTQYF.

The chain employs TRBV7-3 and TRBJ2-2; 13 nucleotides align to TRBD2. The CDR3 consists of 17 residues. Germline assignment: CDR1 SGHTA and CDR2 FQGTGA. V shed 7 bases and J 4 bases; nucleotides not matched to a gene: 9. The CDR3 bases are TGTGCCAGCACTCGACTAGCGGGGGGCCAGGGCACCGGGGAGCTGTTTTTT. This codes for CASTRLAGGQGTGELFF.

The gene calls are TRBV7-6 and TRBJ1-2; no firm D call. The CDR3 is 15 amino acids. Germline V gene lookup returns CDR1 SGHVS and CDR2 FNYEAQ. Trimming left V 0 bases short and J 0 bases short, with 8 bases between. In DNA form, the CDR3 reads TGTGCCAGCAGCTTAGCGGAACATGCTAACTATGGCTACACCTTC. It encodes CASSLAEHANYGYTF.

This chain uses TRBV3-1 (or the pseudogene TRBV3-2) with TRBJ1-2; D unresolved. V lost 1 base and J 7 bases, leaving 4 bases between the germline ends. Looked up from germline, CDR1 is LGHDT and CDR2 is YNNKEL (reference sequence). There are 11 residues in the CDR3. CDR3 DNA sequence: TGTGCCAGCAGCCAAGCGGGTGGCTACACCTTC. Translated, it gives CASSQAGGYTF.

CDR3 sequence (DNA): TGTGCCACCAGCAGAGGACAGGGGATGCCAGATACGCAGTATTTT. It translates to CATSRGQGMPDTQYF. The chain has TRBV15 and TRBJ2-3; 8 bases match TRBD1. The V gene end was trimmed by 1 base and the J gene end by 4 bases; junction bases not matched to a gene: 4. The CDR3 spans 15 residues. Germline V gene data show CDR1 as LNHNV and CDR2 as YYDKDF (reference sequence).

This clone came up once. V is TRBV4-1 and J is TRBJ2-3; D is perhaps TRBD2 (5 bases). Germline CDR1 MGHRA, CDR2 YSYEKL. The CDR3 consists of 16 residues. Trimming pared 6 bases from V and 7 bases from J, leaving 23 bases between. CDR3 sequence reads: CASREGLHISDYTQYF. DNA of the CDR3: TGCGCCAGCAGGGAAGGACTTCACATATCCGACTATACGCAGTATTTT.

The chain couples TRBV29-1 to TRBJ1-4; D is unresolved. V was cut by 2 bases and J by 4 bases, with 11 bases left in between. Germline values: CDR1 SQVTM, CDR2 ANQGSEA. There are 14 residues in the CDR3. CDR3 residues: CSVELDAVNEKLFF. As DNA, the CDR3 is TGCAGCGTTGAACTAGACGCTGTTAATGAAAAACTGTTTTTT. Drawing the rest from reference TRBV29-1 and TRBJ1-4, the complete variable domain is SAVISQKPSRDICQRGTSLTIQCQVDSQVTMMFWYRQQPGQSLTLIATANQGSEATYESGFVIDKFPISRPNLTFSTLTVSNMSPEDSSIYLCSVELDAVNEKLFFGSGTQLSVL.

The genes are TRBV3-1 (or the pseudogene TRBV3-2) and TRBJ2-7; D perhaps matches TRBD1 (6 bases). Per germline, CDR1 LGHDT and CDR2 YNNKEL (reference sequence). Between the trimmed V and J ends, which lost 2 bases and 7 bases, there was a span of 9 bases. The CDR3 covers 12 residues. CDR3 residues: CASSQTGSEQYF. The CDR3 nucleotides are TGTGCCAGCAGCCAAACAGGGAGTGAGCAGTACTTC.